This is a list of T cell receptor beta chains from one sample in a study of identical twins. Each CDR3 protein is one row after TCRdb ran MiXCR on the 5' RACE reads. The data show 1.5 million to 2 million distinct CDR3 sequences, about 32% seen once. Sequencing was done on a sample of cord blood. The receptor source for this set is a newborn girl in good health. CDR3s include the opening cysteine and the closing phenylalanine or tryptophan. The D gene is left open where the match is weak. The size entry is marked missing in some rows and otherwise reads once, few, many or a size class.

j_call,v_call,clone_size,d_call,cdr3_aa,cdr3_nt
TRBJ1-6,TRBV7-2,-,-,CASSLAAPSSYNSPLHF,TGTGCCAGCAGCTTAGCAGCCCCAAGCTCCTATAATTCACCCCTCCACTTT
TRBJ1-1,TRBV25-1,-,TRBD1,CASSEIARGTEAFF,TGTGCCAGCAGTGAAATAGCCAGGGGGACTGAAGCTTTCTTT
TRBJ1-1,TRBV7-9,few,-,CASSLGWVGNTEAFF,TGTGCCAGCAGCTTAGGGTGGGTAGGAAACACTGAAGCTTTCTTT
TRBJ1-4,TRBV15,-,-,CATSRDPRAATNEKLFF,TGTGCCACCAGCAGAGATCCAAGAGCAGCAACTAATGAAAAACTGTTTTTT
TRBJ1-5,TRBV7-8,-,-,CASGLQGSYNQPQHF,TGTGCCAGCGGCTTACAGGGAAGCTATAATCAGCCCCAGCATTTT
TRBJ2-5,TRBV2,-,-,CASSQGAVIYGQYF,TGTGCCAGCTCGCAAGGGGCAGTGATCTACGGGCAGTACTTC
TRBJ1-2,TRBV3-1,-,TRBD1,CASSQDYLGQGRDYGYTF,TGTGCCAGCAGCCAAGATTACTTGGGACAGGGAAGGGACTATGGCTACACCTTC
TRBJ2-6,TRBV9,few,-,CATQGSGANVLTF,TGTGCCACGCAGGGATCTGGGGCCAACGTCCTGACTTTC
TRBJ1-1,TRBV20-1,-,TRBD1,CSARDDRGWRVNTKAFF,TGCAGTGCTAGAGACGACAGGGGATGGAGGGTGAACACTAAAGCTTTCTTT
TRBJ1-1,TRBV10-1,-,-,CASSDEYTEAFF,TGCGCCAGCAGTGATGAGTACACTGAAGCTTTCTTT
TRBJ2-5,TRBV12-5,many,-,CASGLTEETQYF,TGTGCTAGTGGTTTGACAGAAGAGACCCAGTACTTC
TRBJ2-3,TRBV11-2,many,-,CASSLVGYSSTDTQYF,TGTGCCAGCAGCTTAGTCGGCTACTCTAGCACAGATACGCAGTATTTT
TRBJ2-3,TRBV12-3/TRBV12-4,-,TRBD1,CAGREGTGLGTQYF,TGTGCCGGCAGGGAGGGGACAGGGTTGGGTACGCAGTATTTT
TRBJ2-7,TRBV27,few,-,CASSLQGFFYEQYF,TGTGCCAGCAGTTTACAGGGGTTTTTTTACGAGCAGTACTTC
TRBJ2-7,TRBV3-1,few,TRBD1,CASSLTGNVYEQYF,TGTGCCAGCAGCCTGACAGGGAACGTCTACGAGCAGTACTTC
TRBJ1-6,TRBV5-4,few,-,CASSNRNSPLHF,TGTGCCAGCAGCAATAGAAATTCACCCCTCCACTTT
TRBJ2-1,TRBV29-1,many,-,CSTSGSSYNEQFF,TGCAGCACCAGCGGGTCCTCCTACAATGAGCAGTTCTTC
TRBJ1-4,TRBV13,-,TRBD1,CASSETGWDEKLFF,TGTGCCAGCAGCGAGACAGGGTGGGATGAAAAACTGTTTTTT
TRBJ1-1,TRBV3-1,-,-,CASSYNRANLNTEAFF,TGTGCCAGCAGTTACAACAGGGCGAATTTGAACACTGAAGCTTTCTTT
TRBJ2-3,TRBV4-2,-,TRBD2,CASSQDPILAGGSEGFSDTQYF,TGTGCCAGCAGCCAAGATCCGATACTAGCGGGGGGGTCGGAAGGTTTTTCAGATACGCAGTATTTT
TRBJ2-3,TRBV13,-,TRBD2,CASSLRGGASTDTQYF,TGTGCCAGCAGCTTACGCGGGGGGGCTAGCACAGATACGCAGTATTTT
TRBJ2-2,TRBV5-6,-,-,CASRQLGGNTGELFF,TGTGCCAGCAGACAATTGGGAGGGAACACCGGGGAGCTGTTTTTT
TRBJ2-5,TRBV29-1,many,TRBD1,CSVRTGRETQYF,TGCAGCGTTCGGACAGGGCGAGAGACCCAGTACTTC
TRBJ2-1,TRBV10-3,-,TRBD2,CAPQKGGLAGGPYNEQFF,TGTGCCCCCCAAAAAGGGGGACTAGCGGGGGGGCCCTACAATGAGCAGTTCTTC
TRBJ1-1,TRBV5-1,-,TRBD1,CASSLSRGQVDGEAFF,TGCGCCAGCAGCTTGAGTCGGGGACAGGTCGACGGTGAAGCTTTCTTT
TRBJ2-7,TRBV18,few,-,CSSSLVQGSGTYEQYF,TGTTCCAGCTCACTGGTCCAGGGTAGTGGGACCTACGAGCAGTACTTC
TRBJ2-5,TRBV5-4,-,-,CASSLMSVETQYF,TGTGCCAGCAGCTTGATGTCGGTGGAGACCCAGTACTTC
TRBJ2-5,TRBV2,-,-,CASSEGALRGPGGTQYF,TGTGCCAGCAGTGAAGGTGCGTTGAGAGGACCCGGCGGGACCCAGTACTTC